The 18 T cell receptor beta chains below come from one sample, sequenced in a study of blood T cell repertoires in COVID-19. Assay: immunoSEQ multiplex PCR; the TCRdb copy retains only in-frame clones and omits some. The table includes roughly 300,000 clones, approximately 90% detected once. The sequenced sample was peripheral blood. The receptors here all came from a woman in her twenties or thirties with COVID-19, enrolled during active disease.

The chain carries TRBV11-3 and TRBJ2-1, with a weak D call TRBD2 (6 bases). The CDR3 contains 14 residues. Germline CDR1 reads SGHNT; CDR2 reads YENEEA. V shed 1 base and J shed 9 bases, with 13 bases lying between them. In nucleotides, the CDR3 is TGTGCCAGCAGCTTAGGGGGAGGCTTCTCTGAGCAGTTCTTC. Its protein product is CASSLGGGFSEQFF.

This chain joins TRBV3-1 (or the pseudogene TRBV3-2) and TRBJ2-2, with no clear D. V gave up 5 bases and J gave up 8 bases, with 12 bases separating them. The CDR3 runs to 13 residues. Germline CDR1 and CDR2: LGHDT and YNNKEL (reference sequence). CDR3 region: CASSYLDSGELFF. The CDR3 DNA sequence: TGTGCCAGCAGCTATCTAGATTCTGGGGAGCTGTTTTTT.

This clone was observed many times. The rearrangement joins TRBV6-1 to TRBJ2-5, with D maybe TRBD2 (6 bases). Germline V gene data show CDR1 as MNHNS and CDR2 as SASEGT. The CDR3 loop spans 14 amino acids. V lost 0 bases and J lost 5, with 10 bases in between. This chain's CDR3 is CASSEAGGYETQYF. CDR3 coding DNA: TGTGCCAGCAGTGAAGCGGGGGGATACGAGACCCAGTACTTC.

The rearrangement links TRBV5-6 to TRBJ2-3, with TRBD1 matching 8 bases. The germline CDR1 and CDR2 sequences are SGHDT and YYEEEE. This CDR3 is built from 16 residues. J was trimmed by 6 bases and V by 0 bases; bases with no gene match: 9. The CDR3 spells CASSLDRGSNPDTQYF. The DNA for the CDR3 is TGTGCCAGCAGCTTGGACAGGGGGAGTAATCCGGATACGCAGTATTTT.

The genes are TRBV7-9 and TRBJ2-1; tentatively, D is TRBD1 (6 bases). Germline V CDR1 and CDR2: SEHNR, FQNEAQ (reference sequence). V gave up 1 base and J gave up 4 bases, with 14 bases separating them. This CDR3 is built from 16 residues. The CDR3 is CASSLEWTDSYNEQFF. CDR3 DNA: TGTGCCAGCAGCTTAGAGTGGACAGACTCGTACAATGAGCAGTTCTTC.

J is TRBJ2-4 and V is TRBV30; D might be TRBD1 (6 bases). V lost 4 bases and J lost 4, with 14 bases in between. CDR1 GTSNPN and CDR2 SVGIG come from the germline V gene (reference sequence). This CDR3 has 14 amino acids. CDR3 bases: TGTGCCTGGAACCAGGGGTACGCGAAAAACATTCAGTACTTC. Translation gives CAWNQGYAKNIQYF.

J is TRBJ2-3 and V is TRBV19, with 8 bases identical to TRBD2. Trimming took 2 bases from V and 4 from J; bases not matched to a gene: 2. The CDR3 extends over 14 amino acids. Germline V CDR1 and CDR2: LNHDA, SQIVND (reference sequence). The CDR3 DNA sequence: TGTGCCAGTAGTATACGGGAGGGGGCAGATACGCAGTATTTT. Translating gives CASSIREGADTQYF.

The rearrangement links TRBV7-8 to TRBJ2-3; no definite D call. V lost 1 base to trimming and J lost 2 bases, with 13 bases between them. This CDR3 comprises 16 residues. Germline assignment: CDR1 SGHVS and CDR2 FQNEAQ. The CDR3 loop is CASSLVIRQTTDTQYF. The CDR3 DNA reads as TGTGCCAGCAGCTTAGTAATCAGGCAAACCACAGATACGCAGTATTTT.

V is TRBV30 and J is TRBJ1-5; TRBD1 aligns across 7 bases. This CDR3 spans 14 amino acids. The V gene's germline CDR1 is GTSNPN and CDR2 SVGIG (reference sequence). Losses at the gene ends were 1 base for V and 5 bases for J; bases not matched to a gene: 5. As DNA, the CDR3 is TGTGCCTGGAGTGGAGGGGGCGCGTATCAGCCCCAGCATTTT. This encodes CAWSGGGAYQPQHF.

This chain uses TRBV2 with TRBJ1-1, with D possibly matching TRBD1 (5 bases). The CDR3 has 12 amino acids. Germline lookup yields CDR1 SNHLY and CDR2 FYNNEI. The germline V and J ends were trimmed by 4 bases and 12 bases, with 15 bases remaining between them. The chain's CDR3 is CASSGGLRGTFF. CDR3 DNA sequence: TGTGCCAGCAGTGGGGGCCTGCGAGGTACTTTCTTT.

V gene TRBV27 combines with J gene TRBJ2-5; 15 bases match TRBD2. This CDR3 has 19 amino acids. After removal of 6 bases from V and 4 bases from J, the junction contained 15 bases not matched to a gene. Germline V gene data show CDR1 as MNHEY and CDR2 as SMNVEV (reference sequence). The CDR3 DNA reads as TGTGCCAGCAGCCCAGCCGGGACTAGCGGGAGGTATGGGGGAGAGACCCAGTACTTC. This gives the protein CASSPAGTSGRYGGETQYF.

The DNA for the CDR3 is TGTGCCTGGAGTGTACACCAGGGAAACACCGGGGAGCTGTTTTTT. This translates into CAWSVHQGNTGELFF. The chain couples TRBV30 to TRBJ2-2, with D maybe TRBD1 (5 bases). The ends were cut back, 0 bases at V and 2 bases at J, with 10 bases in the middle. The CDR3 runs to 15 residues. CDR1 is GTSNPN, CDR2 SVGIG, per germline (reference sequence).

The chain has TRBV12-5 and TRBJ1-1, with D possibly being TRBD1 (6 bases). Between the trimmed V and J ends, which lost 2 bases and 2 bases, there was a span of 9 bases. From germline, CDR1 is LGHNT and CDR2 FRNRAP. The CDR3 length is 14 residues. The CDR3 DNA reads TGTGCTAGTGGTTTGACAGGGCTAAACACTGAAGCTTTCTTT. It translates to CASGLTGLNTEAFF.

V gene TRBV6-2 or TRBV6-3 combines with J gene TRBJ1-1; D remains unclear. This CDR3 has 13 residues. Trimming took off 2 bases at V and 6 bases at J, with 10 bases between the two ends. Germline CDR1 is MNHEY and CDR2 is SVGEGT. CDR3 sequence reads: CASSYLRVAEAFF. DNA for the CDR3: TGTGCCAGCAGTTACCTCCGGGTGGCTGAAGCTTTCTTT.

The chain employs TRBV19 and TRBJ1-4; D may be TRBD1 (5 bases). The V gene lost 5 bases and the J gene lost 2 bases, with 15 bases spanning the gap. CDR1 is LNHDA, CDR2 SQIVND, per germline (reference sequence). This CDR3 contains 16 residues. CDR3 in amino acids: CASSSGTSWTNEKLFF. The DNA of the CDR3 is TGTGCCAGTAGTTCCGGGACTTCGTGGACTAATGAAAAACTGTTTTTT.

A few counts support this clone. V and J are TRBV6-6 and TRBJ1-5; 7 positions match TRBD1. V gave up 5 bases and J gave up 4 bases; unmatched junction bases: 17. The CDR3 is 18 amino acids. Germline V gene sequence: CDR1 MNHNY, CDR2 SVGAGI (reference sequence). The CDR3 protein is CASSQFRGVWEANQPQHF. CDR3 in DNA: TGTGCCAGCAGTCAGTTCAGGGGGGTATGGGAAGCAAATCAGCCCCAGCATTTT.

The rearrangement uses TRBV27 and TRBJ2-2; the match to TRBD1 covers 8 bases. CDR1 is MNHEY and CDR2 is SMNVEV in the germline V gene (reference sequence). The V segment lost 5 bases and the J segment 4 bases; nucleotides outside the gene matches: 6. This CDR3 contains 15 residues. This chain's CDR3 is CASSRTGLSTGELFF. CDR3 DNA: TGTGCCAGCAGTCGGACAGGGCTCTCCACCGGGGAGCTGTTTTTT.

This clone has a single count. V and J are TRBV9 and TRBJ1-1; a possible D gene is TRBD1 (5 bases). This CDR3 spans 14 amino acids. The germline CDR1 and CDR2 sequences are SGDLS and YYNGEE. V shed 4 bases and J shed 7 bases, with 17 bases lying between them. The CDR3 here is CASSFGTGEHEAFF. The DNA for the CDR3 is TGTGCCAGCAGCTTCGGGACGGGAGAACATGAAGCTTTCTTT. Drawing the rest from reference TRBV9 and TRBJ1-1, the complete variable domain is DSGVTQTPKHLITATGQRVTLRCSPRSGDLSVYWYQQSLDQGLQFLIQYYNGEERAKGNILERFSAQQFPDLHSELNLSSLELGDSALYFCASSFGTGEHEAFFGQGTRLTVV.